A selection of T cell receptor beta chains follows, all from one sample in a study of T cell responses to AZD1222 COVID-19 vaccine. TCRdb keeps only in-frame clones here, not all; method: immunoSEQ multiplex PCR. Found here are around 92,000 clones, approximately 91% of them singletons; the top ten hold about a fifth. Specimen: peripheral blood, collected on day 0 of AZD1222 vaccination. The receptors were sampled from an adult in good health. The CDR3 runs from the conserved cysteine through the conserved F or W. A D gene is named only where the DNA matches it firmly. Expanded clones get a size class; other rows say once, few or many, or leave the size out.

j_call clone_size d_call v_call cdr3_aa cdr3_nt
TRBJ1-4 NA NA TRBV7-2 CASSLNRNEKLFF TGTGCCAGCAGCTTAAACAGAAATGAAAAACTGTTTTTT
TRBJ2-1 NA NA TRBV7-3 CASSSSSYNEQFF TGTGCCAGCAGCTCAAGCTCCTACAATGAGCAGTTCTTC
TRBJ2-5 NA NA TRBV5-4 CASSLKLAGETQYF TGTGCCAGCAGCTTAAAGTTAGCCGGGGAGACCCAGTACTTC
TRBJ1-2 NA NA TRBV25-1 CASSELGTPCRYTF TGTGCCAGCAGTGAATTGGGGACACCCTGTCGCTACACCTTC
TRBJ1-6 NA NA TRBV6-1 CASSDRGGNSPLHF TGTGCCAGCAGTGACAGGGGTGGGAATTCACCCCTCCACTTT
TRBJ2-2 NA TRBD2 TRBV10-3 CAIKKAGGKNTGELFF TGTGCCATCAAGAAAGCGGGGGGCAAGAACACCGGGGAGCTGTTTTTT
TRBJ1-2 NA NA TRBV5-1 CASSLSNINYGYTF TGCGCCAGCAGCTTGTCGAACATAAACTATGGCTACACCTTC
TRBJ1-1 NA NA TRBV7-7 CASSPDVNTEAFF TGTGCTAGCAGTCCTGACGTGAACACTGAAGCTTTCTTT
TRBJ2-5 once TRBD1 TRBV4-3 CASSQYTGGKETQYF TGCGCCAGCAGCCAATATACAGGGGGAAAAGAGACCCAGTACTTC
TRBJ2-7 NA NA TRBV30 CAWRAPRQGLREQYF TGTGCCTGGAGGGCGCCCCGGCAGGGGCTTCGAGAGCAGTACTTC
TRBJ1-5 NA TRBD1 TRBV19 CASSILDRGLQPQHF TGTGCCAGTAGTATCTTGGACAGGGGGCTTCAGCCCCAGCATTTT
TRBJ1-2 once NA TRBV12-3/TRBV12-4 CASNLGYSYGYTF TGTGCCAGCAATCTGGGGTATAGCTATGGCTACACCTTC
TRBJ1-5 NA NA TRBV28 CASSSPNQPQHF TGTGCCAGCAGCTCCCCCAATCAGCCCCAGCATTTT
TRBJ2-2 NA TRBD2 TRBV18 CASSPYEAGGSTGELFF TGTGCCAGCTCACCATACGAAGCGGGGGGGAGCACCGGGGAGCTGTTTTTT
TRBJ2-2 few NA TRBV7-7 CASSPDDGNTGELFF TGTGCTAGCAGCCCTGACGATGGGAACACCGGGGAGCTGTTTTTT
TRBJ1-2 NA TRBD1 TRBV15 CATSIGTGPVYGYTF TGTGCCACCAGCATAGGGACAGGGCCCGTCTATGGCTACACCTTC